Each of the 6 T cell receptor beta chains below was sequenced from the same sample in a study of cytomegalovirus exposure and HLA in healthy donors. PCR used 60 Vbeta primers and 13 Jbeta primers. Some clones are missing from TCRdb's copy, which holds only in-frame ones; the method was immunoSEQ multiplex PCR. Here the sample spans some 80,000 clones, 70% to 80% being singletons. Material for sequencing was PBMCs. These receptors were taken from a human donor in good health.

The V call is TRBV2, the J call TRBJ2-1, with 9 positions matching TRBD2. V dropped 7 bases and J dropped 5; count of bases not matched to a gene: 12. The germline gives CDR1 SNHLY, CDR2 FYNNEI. The CDR3 length is 16 residues. CDR3 nucleotide sequence: TGTGCCAGCACAGCGGGGGGCCCGGGTGACGACAATGAGCAGTTCTTC. Its protein is CASTAGGPGDDNEQFF.

The sample holds one count of this clone. Its ends do not fully match the called genes, so a read error is possible. The CDR3 region has the DNA TGTTCCTGGAGGGGCAGGGTCCACGAGCAGTACTTC. This gives the protein CSWRGRVHEQYF. V is TRBV30 and J is TRBJ2-7; D perhaps matches TRBD2 (6 bases). The CDR3 sequence is 12 residues long. The germline gives CDR1 GTSNPN, CDR2 SVGIG (reference sequence). Full variable domain (outside the CDR3, taken from reference TRBV30 and TRBJ2-7): SQTIHQWPATLVQPVGSPLSLECTVEGTSNPNLYWYRQAAGRGLQLLFYSVGIGQISSEVPQNLSASRPQDRQFILSSKKLLLSDSGFYLCSWRGRVHEQYFGPGTRLTVT.

The chain is built from TRBV5-6 and TRBJ1-2; D is undetermined. Germline values: CDR1 SGHDT, CDR2 YYEEEE. CDR3 length: 14 residues. Trimming left V 0 bases short and J 5 bases short, with 11 bases between. The CDR3 DNA reads as TGTGCCAGCAGCTTGGGGTATCCTCAGTATGGCTACACCTTC. The encoded protein is CASSLGYPQYGYTF.

The chain couples TRBV7-9 to TRBJ1-1; no reliable D call. This CDR3 spans 14 amino acids. V lost 0 bases, J lost 1 base, and 6 bases lay in between. Germline lookup yields CDR1 SEHNR and CDR2 FQNEAQ (reference sequence). The CDR3 bases are TGTGCCAGCAGCTTAGCCGTCGGGAACACTGAAGCTTTCTTT. This encodes CASSLAVGNTEAFF.

Concerning this clone itself: Here the CDR3 omits its conserved ending phenylalanine or tryptophan, so a read error is the likely source. The rearrangement joins TRBV27 to TRBJ2-7, with D perhaps TRBD1 (6 bases). V lost 6 bases and J 2 bases, leaving 11 bases between the germline ends. The CDR3 is made up of 13 amino acids. Germline loops: CDR1 MNHEY, CDR2 SMNVEV (reference sequence). The chain's CDR3 is CASRPGETYEQYL. The CDR3 region has the DNA TGTGCCAGCAGGCCAGGGGAAACCTACGAGCAGTACCTC.

The chain recombines TRBV29-1 with TRBJ2-5; a possible D gene is TRBD1 (5 bases). The ends were cut back, 0 bases at V and 7 bases at J, with 9 bases in the middle. This CDR3 has 12 amino acids. The V gene's germline CDR1 is SQVTM and CDR2 ANQGSEA. CDR3 sequence reads: CSVEDRAGTQYF. CDR3 bases: TGCAGCGTTGAAGACAGGGCTGGGACCCAGTACTTC.